The 6 T cell receptor beta chains below all came from one sample that was sequenced in a study of cytomegalovirus exposure and HLA in healthy donors. Method: immunoSEQ multiplex PCR; TCRdb's copy keeps in-frame clones and lacks some. Altogether roughly 43,000 clones are present, around 90% being singletons, with the ten largest covering less than 6.5%. Specimen: PBMCs. All receptors come from a man aged 18 to 29 in good health and CMV-seronegative.

The V and J genes are TRBV2 and TRBJ2-5; TRBD2 agrees at 7 bases. The CDR3 extends over 12 amino acids. Germline trimming cut 6 bases from V and 5 bases from J; bases unmatched to any gene: 3. The germline CDR1 and CDR2 sequences are SNHLY and FYNNEI. The CDR3 loop reads CASREGGETQYF. CDR3 DNA: TGTGCCAGCAGGGAGGGAGGGGAGACCCAGTACTTC.

Details on this clone: At the DNA level, this CDR3 is encoded by other sequences in the same sample as well. The chain has TRBV28 and TRBJ2-3; TRBD2 is a possible D gene (5 bases). Germline assignment: CDR1 MDHEN and CDR2 SYDVKM. CDR3 size: 14 residues. V was trimmed by 3 bases and J by 3 bases, leaving 10 bases between them. CDR3 nucleotide sequence: TGTGCCAGCAGTTTCGTTGCGGGTACAGATACGCAGTATTTT. Encoded protein: CASSFVAGTDTQYF.

V usage is TRBV19 and J usage is TRBJ1-5; D gene ambiguous. The ends were cut back, 4 bases at V and 1 base at J, with 14 bases in the middle. The CDR3 sequence is 16 residues long. Germline CDR1 reads LNHDA; CDR2 reads SQIVND (reference sequence). The CDR3 bases are TGTGCCAGTAGTACGATAAAGCTGCTCAGCAATCAGCCCCAGCATTTT. This codes for CASSTIKLLSNQPQHF.

This chain connects TRBV6-5 to TRBJ2-7, with TRBD2 matching over 11 bases. The CDR3 contains 16 residues. Trimming removed 0 bases from V and 4 bases from J; junction bases left unmatched: 5. Germline CDR1 is MNHEY and CDR2 is SVGAGI. The CDR3 loop reads CASSYSTLAGGYEQYF. The CDR3, as DNA: TGTGCCAGCAGTTACTCGACTCTAGCGGGAGGTTACGAGCAGTACTTC.

The genes are TRBV19 and TRBJ2-3, with TRBD2 matching over 9 bases. This CDR3 spans 17 amino acids. The germline CDR1 and CDR2 sequences are LNHDA and SQIVND (reference sequence). Unmatched junction bases numbered 10, after V lost 2 bases and J lost 4 bases. The CDR3 sequence is CASSIPQVAGEADTQYF. The CDR3 DNA reads as TGTGCCAGTAGTATACCCCAGGTAGCGGGAGAAGCAGATACGCAGTATTTT.

This chain links TRBV23-1 with TRBJ2-5; 13 bases match TRBD2. Being an ORF, TRBV23-1 has a function that is uncertain. V shed 6 bases, J shed 1 base, and the junction held 8 bases outside the gene matches. The CDR3 totals 17 residues. In DNA form, the CDR3 reads TGCGCCAGCAGCCACACCGGGACTAGCGGGGCCCAAGAGACCCAGTACTTC. Its protein product is CASSHTGTSGAQETQYF.